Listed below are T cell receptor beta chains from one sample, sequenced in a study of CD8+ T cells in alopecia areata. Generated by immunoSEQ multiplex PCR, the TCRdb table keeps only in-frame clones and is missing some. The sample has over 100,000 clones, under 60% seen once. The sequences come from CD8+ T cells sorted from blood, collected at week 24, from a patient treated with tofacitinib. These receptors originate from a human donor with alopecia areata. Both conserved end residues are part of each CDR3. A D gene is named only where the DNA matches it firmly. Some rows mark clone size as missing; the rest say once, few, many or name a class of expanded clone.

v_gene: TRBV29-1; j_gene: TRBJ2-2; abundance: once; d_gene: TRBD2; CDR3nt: TGCAGCGTTCCGGTTAGCGGGGGCCTGAACACCGGGGAGCTGTTTTTT; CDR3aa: CSVPVSGGLNTGELFF
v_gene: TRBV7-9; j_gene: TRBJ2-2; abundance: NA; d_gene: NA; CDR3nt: TGTGCCAGCAGCTCCGCCACCGGGGAGCTGTTTTTT; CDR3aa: CASSSATGELFF
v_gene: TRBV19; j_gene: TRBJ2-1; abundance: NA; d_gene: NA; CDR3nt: TGTGCCAGTAGTCGTGGCGGGGGCCTTGCCTCCCACTCCTACAATGAGCAGTTCTTC; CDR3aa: CASSRGGGLASHSYNEQFF
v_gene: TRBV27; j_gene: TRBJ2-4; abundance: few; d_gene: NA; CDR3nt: TGTGCCAGCAGTTCCCTTGCTCTAGCCAAAAACATTCAGTACTTC; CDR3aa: CASSSLALAKNIQYF
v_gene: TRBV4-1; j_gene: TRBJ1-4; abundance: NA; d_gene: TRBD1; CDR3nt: TGCGCCAGCAGCCAAGATCACAGACAGGGAAAACCAGTTAATGAAAAACTGTTTTTT; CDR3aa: CASSQDHRQGKPVNEKLFF
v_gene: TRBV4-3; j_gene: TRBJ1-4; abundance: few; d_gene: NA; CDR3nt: TGCGCCAGCAGCCAAGATAGGGAGGGGGGCGAAGGTGGAAAACTGTTTTTT; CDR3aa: CASSQDREGGEGGKLFF
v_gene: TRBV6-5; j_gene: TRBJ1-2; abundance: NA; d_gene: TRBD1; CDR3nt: TGTGCCAGCGGGGGACAGGGGGCAAACTATGGCTACACCTTC; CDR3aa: CASGGQGANYGYTF
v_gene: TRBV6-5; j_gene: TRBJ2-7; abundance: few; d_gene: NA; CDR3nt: TGTGCCAGCAGTCTCGAGGGGGTCCCCTACGAGCAGTACTTC; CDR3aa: CASSLEGVPYEQYF
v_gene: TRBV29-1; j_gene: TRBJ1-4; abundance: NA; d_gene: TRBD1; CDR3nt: TGCAGCGTTGAAACTGGGACAGGGGGAAATGAAAAACTGTTTTTT; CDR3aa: CSVETGTGGNEKLFF
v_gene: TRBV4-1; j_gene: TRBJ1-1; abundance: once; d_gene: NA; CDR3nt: TGCGCCAGCAGCTCACGAGTCGGGAACACTGAAGCTTTCTTT; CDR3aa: CASSSRVGNTEAFF
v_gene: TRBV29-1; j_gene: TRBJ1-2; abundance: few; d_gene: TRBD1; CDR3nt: TGCAGCGGGGGACAGGGGATAGAGGGCTACACCTTC; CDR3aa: CSGGQGIEGYTF
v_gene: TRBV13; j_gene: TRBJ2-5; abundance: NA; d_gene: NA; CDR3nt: TGTGCCAGCAGCCTACAGGACAGCACGGCCCAGTACTTC; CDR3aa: CASSLQDSTAQYF
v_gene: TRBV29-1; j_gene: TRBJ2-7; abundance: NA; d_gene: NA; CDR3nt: TGCAGCGTTGACGGGTTTCAGGGGTCTGTCTACGAGCAGTACTTC; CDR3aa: CSVDGFQGSVYEQYF
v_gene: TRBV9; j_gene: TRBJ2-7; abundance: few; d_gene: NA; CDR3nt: TGTGCCAGCAGCGTAGAAGGGGACTCCTACGAGCAGTACTTC; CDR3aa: CASSVEGDSYEQYF
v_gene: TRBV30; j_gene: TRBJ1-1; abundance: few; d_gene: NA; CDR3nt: TGTGCCTGGAGTGTTTTCAGGAACACTGAAGCTTTCTTT; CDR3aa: CAWSVFRNTEAFF
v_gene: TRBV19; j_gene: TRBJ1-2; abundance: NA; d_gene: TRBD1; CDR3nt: TGTGCCAGTAGTGGGCCGGGACAGGGCTGGACTAACTATGGCTACACCTTC; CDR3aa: CASSGPGQGWTNYGYTF
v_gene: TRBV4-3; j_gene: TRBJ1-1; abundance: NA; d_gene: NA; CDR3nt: TGCGCCAGCAGCCAAGTTTGGGGGCCAAACACTGAAGCTTTCTTT; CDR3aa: CASSQVWGPNTEAFF
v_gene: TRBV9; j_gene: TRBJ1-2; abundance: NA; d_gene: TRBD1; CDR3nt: TGTGCCAGCAGCGAACAGGGGGCGCGAGTTGTGACCTTC; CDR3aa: CASSEQGARVVTF
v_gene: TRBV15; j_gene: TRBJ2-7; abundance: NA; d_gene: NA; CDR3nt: TGTGCCACCAGCAGGAATCCAGGGCAGGGGTATTCCTACGAGCAGTACTTC; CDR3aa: CATSRNPGQGYSYEQYF
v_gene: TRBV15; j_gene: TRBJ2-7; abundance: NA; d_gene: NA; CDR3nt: TGTGCCACCAGCACCAGGGACGTAGGCTACGAGCAGTACTTC; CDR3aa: CATSTRDVGYEQYF
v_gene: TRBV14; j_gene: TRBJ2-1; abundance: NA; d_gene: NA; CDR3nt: TGTGCCAGCAGCCAAGACTACCAGCGACCCTTCTACAATGAGCAGTTCTTC; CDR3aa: CASSQDYQRPFYNEQFF
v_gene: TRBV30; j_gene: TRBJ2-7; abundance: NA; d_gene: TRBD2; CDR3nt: TGTGCCTGGAGTAAAGCGGGGGGTTTCTCCTACGAGCAGTACTTC; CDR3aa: CAWSKAGGFSYEQYF
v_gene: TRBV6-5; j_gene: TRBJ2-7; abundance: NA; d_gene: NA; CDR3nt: TGTGCCAGCAGTTACTCGAGAGGACAAGAAAGCTACGAGCAGTACTTC; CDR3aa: CASSYSRGQESYEQYF
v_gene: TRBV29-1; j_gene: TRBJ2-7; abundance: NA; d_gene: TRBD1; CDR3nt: TGCAGCGTGGAGGGGACAGGGCACTCCTACGAGCAGTACTTC; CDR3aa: CSVEGTGHSYEQYF
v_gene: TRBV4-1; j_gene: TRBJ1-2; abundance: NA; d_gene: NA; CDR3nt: TGCGCCAGCAGTCAGGGGATGGGCTATGGCTACACCTTC; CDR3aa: CASSQGMGYGYTF
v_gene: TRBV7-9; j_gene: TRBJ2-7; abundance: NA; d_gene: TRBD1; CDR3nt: TGTGCCAGCAGCTATTTCCTAGGACAGGACTCCTACGAGCAGTACTTC; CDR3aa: CASSYFLGQDSYEQYF
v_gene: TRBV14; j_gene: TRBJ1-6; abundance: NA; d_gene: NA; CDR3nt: TGTGCCAGCAGCCAAGCGAACGGGTCACCCCTCCACTTT; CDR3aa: CASSQANGSPLHF
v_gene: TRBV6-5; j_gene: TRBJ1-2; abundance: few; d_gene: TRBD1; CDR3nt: TGTGCCAGCAGTCCGCAGGGTACAGGGGTTGGCTACACCTTC; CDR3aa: CASSPQGTGVGYTF
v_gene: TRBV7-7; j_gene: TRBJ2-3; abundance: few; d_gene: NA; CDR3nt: TGTGCTAGCAGCTTAAAATACACAGATACGCAGTATTTT; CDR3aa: CASSLKYTDTQYF
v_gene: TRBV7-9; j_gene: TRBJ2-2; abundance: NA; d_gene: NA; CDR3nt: TGTGCCAGCAGTCGGGGACGAGGCAGCGGGGAGCTGTTTTTT; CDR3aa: CASSRGRGSGELFF
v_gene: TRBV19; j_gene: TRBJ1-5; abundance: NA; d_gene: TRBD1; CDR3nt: TGTGCCAGTAGTATCCGGACAGGTTCAGGCAATCAGCCCCAGCATTTT; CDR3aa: CASSIRTGSGNQPQHF
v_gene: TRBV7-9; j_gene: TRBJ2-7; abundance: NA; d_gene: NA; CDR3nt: TGTGCCAGCAGCTTAAGTCGGGGCGAGCAGTACTTC; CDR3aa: CASSLSRGEQYF
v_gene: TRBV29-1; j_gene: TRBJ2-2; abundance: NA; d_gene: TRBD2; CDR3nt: TGCAGCGTTGTCGGGGGGGCCGTAGCCGGGGAGCTGTTTTTT; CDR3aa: CSVVGGAVAGELFF
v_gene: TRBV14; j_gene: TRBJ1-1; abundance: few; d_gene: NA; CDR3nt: TGTGCCAGCAGTCACGGGGATGAAGCTTTCTTT; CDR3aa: CASSHGDEAFF
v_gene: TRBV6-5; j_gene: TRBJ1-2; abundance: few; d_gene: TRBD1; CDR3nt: TGTGCCAGCAGTTATTCCGGGACAGGCGCGTTTGGCTACACCTTC; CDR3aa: CASSYSGTGAFGYTF
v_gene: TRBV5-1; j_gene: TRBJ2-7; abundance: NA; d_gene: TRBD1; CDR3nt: TGCGCCAGCAGCTTGACCCGGACAGGGGGCATGAACGAGCAGTACTTC; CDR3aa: CASSLTRTGGMNEQYF
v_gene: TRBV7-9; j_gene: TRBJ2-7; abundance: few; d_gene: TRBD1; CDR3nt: TGTGCCAGCAGCCATCCTCGGGACAGGGGCGGCGAGCAGTACTTC; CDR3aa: CASSHPRDRGGEQYF
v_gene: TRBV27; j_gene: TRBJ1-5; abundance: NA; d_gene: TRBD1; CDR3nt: TGTGCCAGCAGTTCGACAGGGTCTACTCAGCCCCAGCATTTT; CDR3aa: CASSSTGSTQPQHF
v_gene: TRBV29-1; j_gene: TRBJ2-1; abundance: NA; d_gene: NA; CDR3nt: TGCAGCGTTGAGGAGGGTGAGCAGTTCTTC; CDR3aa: CSVEEGEQFF
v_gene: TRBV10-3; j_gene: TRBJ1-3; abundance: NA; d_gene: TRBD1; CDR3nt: TGTGCCATCAGTGAGAATGCCGGGACAGACTCTGGAAACACCATATATTTT; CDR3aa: CAISENAGTDSGNTIYF
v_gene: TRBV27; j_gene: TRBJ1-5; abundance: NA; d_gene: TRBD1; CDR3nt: TGTGCCAGCAGTTTAATGGCAGGGGGAGGCAATCAGCCCCAGCATTTT; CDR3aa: CASSLMAGGGNQPQHF
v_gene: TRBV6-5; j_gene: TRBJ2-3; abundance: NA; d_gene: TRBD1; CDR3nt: TGTGCCAGCAGTTACGTGACAGGGGCAGATACGCAGTATTTT; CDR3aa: CASSYVTGADTQYF
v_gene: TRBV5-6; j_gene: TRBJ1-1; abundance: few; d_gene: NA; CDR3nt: TGTGCCAGCAGCTTGCATCTGAGGGACACTGAAGCTTTCTTT; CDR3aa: CASSLHLRDTEAFF
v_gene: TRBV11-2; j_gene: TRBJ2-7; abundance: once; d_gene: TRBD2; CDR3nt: TGTGCCAGCAGCCTAGCGGGTCCCTATGGATGGCAGTACTTC; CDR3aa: CASSLAGPYGWQYF
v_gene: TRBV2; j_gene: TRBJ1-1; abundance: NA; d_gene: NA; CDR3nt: TGTGCCAGCAGTGAAGCGGGGCTCCTTATCACTGAAGCTTTCTTT; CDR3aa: CASSEAGLLITEAFF
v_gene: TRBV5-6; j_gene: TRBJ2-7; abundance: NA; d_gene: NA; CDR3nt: TGTGCCAGCAGCTCGTGGACGGGGGGCCACGAGCAGTACTTC; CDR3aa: CASSSWTGGHEQYF
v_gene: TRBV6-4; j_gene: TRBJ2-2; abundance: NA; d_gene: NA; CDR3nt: TGTGCCAGCAGTCCCGACACGAACACCGGGGAGCTGTTTTTT; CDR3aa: CASSPDTNTGELFF
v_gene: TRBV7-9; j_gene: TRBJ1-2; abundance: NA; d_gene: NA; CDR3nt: TGTGCCAGCAGCTTAGGGACAGCGCATGGCTACACCTTC; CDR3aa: CASSLGTAHGYTF
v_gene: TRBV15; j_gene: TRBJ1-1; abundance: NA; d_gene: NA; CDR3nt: TGTGCCACCAGCAGAGATTATGAGGTTTTTGGGCCCGGGGAAGCTTTCTTT; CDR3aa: CATSRDYEVFGPGEAFF
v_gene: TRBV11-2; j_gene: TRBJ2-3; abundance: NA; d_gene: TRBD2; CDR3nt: TGTGCCAGCAGCTTAGTTAGCGGGGGCACAGATACGCAGTATTTT; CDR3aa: CASSLVSGGTDTQYF
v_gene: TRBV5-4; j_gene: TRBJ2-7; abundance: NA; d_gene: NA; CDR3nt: TGTGCCAGCAGCCTTCGGGAGTCTTACGAGCAGTACTTC; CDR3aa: CASSLRESYEQYF
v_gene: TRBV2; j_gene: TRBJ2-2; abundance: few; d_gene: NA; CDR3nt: TGTGCCAGCACCGAAGCTCCGAGAGTGAACACCGGGGAGCTGTTTTTT; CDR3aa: CASTEAPRVNTGELFF
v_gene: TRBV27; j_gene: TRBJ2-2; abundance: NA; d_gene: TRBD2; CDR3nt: TGTGCCAGCAGTTTACATCCAGCGGGGGGAGCGAACACCGGGGAGCTGTTTTTT; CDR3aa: CASSLHPAGGANTGELFF
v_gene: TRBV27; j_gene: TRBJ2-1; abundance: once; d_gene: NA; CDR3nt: TGTGCCAGCAGTTTCGCCCGGGACGGCAATAATGAGCAGTTCTTC; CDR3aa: CASSFARDGNNEQFF
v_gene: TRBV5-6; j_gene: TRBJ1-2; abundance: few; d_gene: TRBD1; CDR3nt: TGTGCCAGCAGCGCCGGGACAGCCTATGGCTACACCTTC; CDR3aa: CASSAGTAYGYTF
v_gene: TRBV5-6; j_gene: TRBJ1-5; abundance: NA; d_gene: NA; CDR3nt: TGTGCCAGCAGCGAAAATACCGGGAATCTCCCCCAGCATTTT; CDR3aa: CASSENTGNLPQHF
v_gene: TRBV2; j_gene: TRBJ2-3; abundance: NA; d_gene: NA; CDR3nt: TGTGCCAGCAGAAACCGGGCCCGCACAGATACGCAGTATTTT; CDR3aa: CASRNRARTDTQYF
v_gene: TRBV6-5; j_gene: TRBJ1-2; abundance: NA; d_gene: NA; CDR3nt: TGTGCCAGCAGTTATTTCTATGAGGGGAACTATGGCTACACCTTC; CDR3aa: CASSYFYEGNYGYTF
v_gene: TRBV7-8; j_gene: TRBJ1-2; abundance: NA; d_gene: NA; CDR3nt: TGTGCCAGCAGCTCAAATGAGGGTAGGGACTATGGCTACACCTTC; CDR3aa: CASSSNEGRDYGYTF